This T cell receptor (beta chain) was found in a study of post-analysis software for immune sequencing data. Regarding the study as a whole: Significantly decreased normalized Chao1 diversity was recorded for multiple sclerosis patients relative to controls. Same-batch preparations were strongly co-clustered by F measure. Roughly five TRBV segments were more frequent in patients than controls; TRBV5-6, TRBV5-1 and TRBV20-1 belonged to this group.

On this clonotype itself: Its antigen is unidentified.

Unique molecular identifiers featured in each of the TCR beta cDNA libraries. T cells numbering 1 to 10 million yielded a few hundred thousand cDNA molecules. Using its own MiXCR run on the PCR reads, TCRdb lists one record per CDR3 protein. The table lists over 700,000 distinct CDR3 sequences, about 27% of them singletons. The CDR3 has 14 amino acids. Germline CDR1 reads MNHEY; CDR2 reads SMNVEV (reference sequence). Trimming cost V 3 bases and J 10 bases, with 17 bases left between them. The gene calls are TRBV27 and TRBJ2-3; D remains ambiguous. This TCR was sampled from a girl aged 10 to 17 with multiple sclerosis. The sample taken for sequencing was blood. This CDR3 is CASSFQPKGRAQYF. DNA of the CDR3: TGTGCCAGCAGTTTTCAACCCAAGGGTCGGGCGCAGTATTTT.